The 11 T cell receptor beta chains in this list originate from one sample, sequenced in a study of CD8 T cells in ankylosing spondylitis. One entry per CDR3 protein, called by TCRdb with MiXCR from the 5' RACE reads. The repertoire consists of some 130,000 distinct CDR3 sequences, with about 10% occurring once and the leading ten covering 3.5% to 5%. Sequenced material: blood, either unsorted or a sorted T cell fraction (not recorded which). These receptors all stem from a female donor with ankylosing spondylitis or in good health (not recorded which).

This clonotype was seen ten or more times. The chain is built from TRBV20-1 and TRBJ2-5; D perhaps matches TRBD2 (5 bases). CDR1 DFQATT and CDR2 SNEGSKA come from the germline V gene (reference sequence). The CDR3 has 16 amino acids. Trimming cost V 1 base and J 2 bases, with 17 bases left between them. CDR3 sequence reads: CSARGDFDGIQETQYF. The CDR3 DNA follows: TGCAGTGCTAGAGGAGACTTCGACGGGATACAAGAGACCCAGTACTTC.

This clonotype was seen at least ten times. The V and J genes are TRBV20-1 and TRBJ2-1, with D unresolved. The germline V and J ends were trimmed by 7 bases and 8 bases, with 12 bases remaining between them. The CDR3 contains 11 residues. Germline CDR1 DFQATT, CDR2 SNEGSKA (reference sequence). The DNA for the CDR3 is TGCAGTGTTAGGGTTAGGGATGAGCAGTTCTTC. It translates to CSVRVRDEQFF.

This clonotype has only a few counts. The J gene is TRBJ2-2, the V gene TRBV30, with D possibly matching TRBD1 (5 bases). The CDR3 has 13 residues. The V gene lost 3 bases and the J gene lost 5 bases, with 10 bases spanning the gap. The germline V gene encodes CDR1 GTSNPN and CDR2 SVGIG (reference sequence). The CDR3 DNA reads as TGTGCCTGGAGGGGCAGGGCGACCGGGGAGCTGTTTTTT. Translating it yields CAWRGRATGELFF.

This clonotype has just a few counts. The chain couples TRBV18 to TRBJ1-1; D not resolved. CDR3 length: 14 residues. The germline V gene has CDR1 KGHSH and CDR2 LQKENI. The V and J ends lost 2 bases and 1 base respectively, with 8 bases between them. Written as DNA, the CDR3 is TGTGCCAGCTCACCAGAACACCAGAACACTGAAGCTTTCTTT. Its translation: CASSPEHQNTEAFF.

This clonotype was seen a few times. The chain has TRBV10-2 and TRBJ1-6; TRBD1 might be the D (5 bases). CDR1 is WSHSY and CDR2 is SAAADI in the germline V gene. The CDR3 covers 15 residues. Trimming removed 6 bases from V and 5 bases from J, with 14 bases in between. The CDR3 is CASSPGTANNSPLHF. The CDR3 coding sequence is TGCGCCAGCAGCCCCGGGACCGCCAATAATTCACCCCTCCACTTT.

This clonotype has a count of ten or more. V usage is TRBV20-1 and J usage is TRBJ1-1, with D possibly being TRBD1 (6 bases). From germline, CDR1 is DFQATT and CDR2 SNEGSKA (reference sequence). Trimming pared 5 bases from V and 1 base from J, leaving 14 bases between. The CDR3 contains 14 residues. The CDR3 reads CSAPKGGGNTEAFF. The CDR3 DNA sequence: TGCAGTGCTCCGAAGGGGGGCGGGAACACTGAAGCTTTCTTT.

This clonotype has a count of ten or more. CDR3: CSVDPLTGGRQYF. The CDR3 region has the DNA TGCAGCGTGGATCCCTTGACAGGGGGACGGCAGTACTTC. The chain joins TRBV29-1 to TRBJ2-7; 9 bases line up with TRBD1. This CDR3 has 13 residues. Germline V gene data show CDR1 as SQVTM and CDR2 as ANQGSEA. J gave up 9 bases and V 6 bases, and 12 bases lay outside the gene matches.

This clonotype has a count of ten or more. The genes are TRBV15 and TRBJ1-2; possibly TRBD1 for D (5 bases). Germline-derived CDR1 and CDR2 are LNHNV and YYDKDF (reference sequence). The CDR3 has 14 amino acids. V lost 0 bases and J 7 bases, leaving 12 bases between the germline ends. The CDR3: CATSRDGGTSGYTF. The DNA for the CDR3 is TGTGCCACCAGCAGAGATGGAGGGACGTCTGGCTACACCTTC.

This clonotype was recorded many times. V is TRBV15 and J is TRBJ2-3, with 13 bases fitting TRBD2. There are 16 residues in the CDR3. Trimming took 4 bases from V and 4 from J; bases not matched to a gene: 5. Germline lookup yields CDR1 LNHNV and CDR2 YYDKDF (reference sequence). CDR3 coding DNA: TGTGCCACCAGCACTTGGACTAGCGGGGGTGCAGATACGCAGTATTTT. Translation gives CATSTWTSGGADTQYF.

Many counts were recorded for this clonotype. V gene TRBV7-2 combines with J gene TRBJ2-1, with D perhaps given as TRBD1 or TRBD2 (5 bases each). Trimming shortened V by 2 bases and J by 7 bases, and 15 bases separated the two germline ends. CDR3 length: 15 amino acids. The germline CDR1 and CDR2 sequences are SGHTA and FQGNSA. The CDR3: CASSLLGTVGNEQFF. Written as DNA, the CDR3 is TGTGCCAGCAGCTTATTGGGGACGGTGGGGAATGAGCAGTTCTTC.

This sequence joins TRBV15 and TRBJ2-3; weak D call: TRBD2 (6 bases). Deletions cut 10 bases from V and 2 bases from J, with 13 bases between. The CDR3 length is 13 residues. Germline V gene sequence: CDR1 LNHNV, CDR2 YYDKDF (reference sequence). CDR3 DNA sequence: TGTGCCAGCCGTGAGGACTACACAGATACGCAGTATTTT. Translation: CASREDYTDTQYF. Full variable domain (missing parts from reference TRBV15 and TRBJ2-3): DAMVIQNPRYQVTQFGKPVTLSCSQTLNHNVMYWYQQKSSQAPKLLFHYYDKDFNNEADTPDNFQSRRPNTSFCFLDIRSPGLGDTAMYLCASREDYTDTQYFGPGTRLTVL.